The rows below give T cell receptor beta chains drawn from one sample of a study of shared clonotypes between healthy human individuals. Sequencing was performed with immunoSEQ multiplex PCR; in TCRdb, only in-frame clones are kept and a portion is missing. The data hold roughly 1,500,000 clones, with about 98.5% observed a single time. The material sequenced was naive CD4+ T cells sorted from blood. The receptors here all came from a young man in good health. The CDR3 runs from the conserved cysteine through the conserved F or W. D genes are given only for firm matches. Clone size, where shown, is once, few, many, or a class for clones that have expanded.

NA | 15 | TRBJ2-1 | TRBV18 | NA | CASSPEGTSYNEQFF | TGTGCCAGCTCCCCTGAGGGGACCTCCTACAATGAGCAGTTCTTC
NA | 15 | TRBJ2-7 | TRBV28 | NA | CASSPSGYPRTEQYF | TGTGCCAGCAGTCCCTCAGGGTATCCTCGAACAGAGCAGTACTTC
NA | 14 | TRBJ1-4 | TRBV7-9 | NA | CASSPRTMGEKLFF | TGTGCCAGCAGCCCGAGGACTATGGGTGAAAAACTGTTTTTT
NA | 12 | TRBJ2-5 | TRBV19 | NA | CASSRQQETQYF | TGTGCCAGTAGTAGACAGCAAGAGACCCAGTACTTC
TRBD1 | 14 | TRBJ2-5 | TRBV5-4 | NA | CASSFGTVQETQYF | TGTGCCAGCAGCTTTGGGACAGTACAAGAGACCCAGTACTTC
NA | 13 | TRBJ2-7 | TRBV6-6 | once | CASSLGQIYEQYF | TGTGCCAGCAGCCTCGGACAGATTTACGAGCAGTACTTC
TRBD1 | 15 | TRBJ2-7 | TRBV9 | NA | CASSVTGDSSYEQYF | TGTGCCAGCAGCGTGACAGGGGACAGCTCCTACGAGCAGTACTTC
NA | 14 | TRBJ2-3 | TRBV7-3 | NA | CASSADWGTDTQYF | TGTGCCAGCAGCGCGGACTGGGGCACAGATACGCAGTATTTT
TRBD2 | 18 | TRBJ2-2 | TRBV5-1 | NA | CASSLEFFGTRKTGELFF | TGCGCCAGCAGCTTGGAATTTTTTGGGACTAGAAAGACCGGGGAGCTGTTTTTT
TRBD2 | 18 | TRBJ2-3 | TRBV18 | NA | CASSPRLAGGPSTDTQYF | TGTGCCAGCTCACCGAGACTAGCGGGAGGCCCTAGCACAGATACGCAGTATTTT
NA | 13 | TRBJ1-5 | TRBV19 | NA | CASSIPGWQPQHF | TGTGCCAGTAGTATTCCGGGTTGGCAGCCCCAGCATTTT